The following is a T cell receptor beta chain sequence with its context. Antigen: not known. Germline V gene lookup returns CDR1 LNHNV and CDR2 YYDKDF (reference sequence). The CDR3 sequence is 14 residues long. Trimming removed 1 base from V and 3 bases from J, with 9 bases in between. This sample stems from a study of CD8 T cells in Susac syndrome. Study-level findings and limits: The study recognized that its TCR sequencing and HLA analysis covered a relatively small number of individuals.

Random-hexamer reverse transcription was applied to about 0.45 to 1 ug RNA. An immunoSEQ multiplex PCR generated amplified TCR beta CDR3 products spanning 54 Vbeta and 13 Jbeta. MiXCR, applied by TCRdb to the immunoSEQ multiplex PCR reads, yields one record per CDR3 protein. The sample carries a few hundred thousand distinct CDR3 sequences, approximately 95% recorded once. CD8+ and CD4+ T cells from blood underwent TCR beta sequencing. TEMRA cells were FACS-enriched, while CD8+ and CD4+ T cells were negatively isolated. The chain is built from TRBV15 and TRBJ1-1; D ambiguous. This receptor was obtained from a human donor with multiple sclerosis. The sequencing input was CD4+ T cells from PBMCs. The CDR3 loop reads CATSRGVLDTEAFF. CDR3 nucleotides: TGTGCCACCAGCAGAGGAGTTTTGGACACTGAAGCTTTCTTT. Variable domain in full (rest from reference TRBV15 and TRBJ1-1): DAMVIQNPRYQVTQFGKPVTLSCSQTLNHNVMYWYQQKSSQAPKLLFHYYDKDFNNEADTPDNFQSRRPNTSFCFLDIRSPGLGDTAMYLCATSRGVLDTEAFFGQGTRLTVV.